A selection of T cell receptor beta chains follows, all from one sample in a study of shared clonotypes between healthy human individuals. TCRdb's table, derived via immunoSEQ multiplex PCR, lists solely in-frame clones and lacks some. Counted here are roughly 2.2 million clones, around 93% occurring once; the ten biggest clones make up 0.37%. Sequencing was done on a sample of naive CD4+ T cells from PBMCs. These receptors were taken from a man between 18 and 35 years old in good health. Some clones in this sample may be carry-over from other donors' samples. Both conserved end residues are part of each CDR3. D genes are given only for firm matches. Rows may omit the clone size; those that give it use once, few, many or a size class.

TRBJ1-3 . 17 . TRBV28 CASSPGGSRGSGNTIYF TGTGCCAGCAGTCCTGGCGGGTCGCGGGGCTCTGGAAACACCATATATTTT
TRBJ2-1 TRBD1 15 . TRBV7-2 CASSLIGGLGDEQFF TGTGCCAGCAGCTTAATAGGGGGCCTGGGGGATGAGCAGTTCTTC
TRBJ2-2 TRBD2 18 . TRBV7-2 CASSSPGLAGSNTGELFF TGTGCCAGCAGCTCTCCCGGGCTAGCGGGTTCGAACACCGGGGAGCTGTTTTTT
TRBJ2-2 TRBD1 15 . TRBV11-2 CASSSRGTGVGELFF TGTGCCAGCAGCTCCAGGGGGACCGGGGTCGGGGAGCTGTTTTTT
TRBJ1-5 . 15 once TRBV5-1 CASSPGDNSNQPQHF TGCGCCAGCAGTCCCGGTGATAATAGCAATCAGCCCCAGCATTTT
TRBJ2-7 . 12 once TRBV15 CATSAPGYEQYF TGTGCCACCAGCGCACCCGGGTACGAGCAGTACTTC
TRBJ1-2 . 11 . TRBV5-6 CASSSRRGYTF TGTGCCAGCAGCTCCCGCCGGGGCTACACCTTC
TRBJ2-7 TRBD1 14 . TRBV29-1 CSVGGRQGAYEQYF TGCAGCGTTGGGGGAAGACAGGGGGCTTACGAGCAGTACTTC
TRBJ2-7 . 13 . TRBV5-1 CASSEQGTYEQYF TGCGCCAGCAGCGAGCAGGGCACCTACGAGCAGTACTTC
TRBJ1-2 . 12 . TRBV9 CASSAGRGGYTF TGTGCCAGCAGCGCCGGTCGAGGGGGCTACACCTTC
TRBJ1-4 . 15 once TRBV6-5 CASSQMSATNEKLFF TGTGCCAGCAGCCAGATGTCTGCAACTAATGAAAAACTGTTTTTT
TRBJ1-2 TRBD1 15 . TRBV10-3 CAISEDRGLYVGYTF TGTGCCATCAGTGAGGACAGGGGGCTCTATGTCGGCTACACCTTC
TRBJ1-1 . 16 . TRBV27 CASSFAGHRMNTEAFF TGTGCCAGCAGTTTTGCGGGACACCGCATGAACACTGAAGCTTTCTTT
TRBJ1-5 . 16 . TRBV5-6 CASSLRGGGSNQPQHF TGTGCCAGCAGCTTGAGAGGTGGGGGTAGCAATCAGCCCCAGCATTTT
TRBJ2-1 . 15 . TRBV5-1 CASSPTLGKNNEQFF TGCGCCAGCAGCCCGACACTCGGGAAGAACAATGAGCAGTTCTTC
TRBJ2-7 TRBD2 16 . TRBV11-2 CASSGGSGIMYYEQYF TGTGCCAGCAGCGGGGGTAGCGGGATAATGTACTACGAGCAGTACTTC
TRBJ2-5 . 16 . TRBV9 CASSVGGNDFSETQYF TGTGCCAGCAGCGTAGGCGGCAACGATTTTTCGGAGACCCAGTACTTC
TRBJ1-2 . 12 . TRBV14 CASSQALYGYTF TGTGCCAGCAGCCAAGCACTCTATGGCTACACCTTC
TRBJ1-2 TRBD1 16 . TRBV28 CASSARGQQTAYGYTF TGTGCCAGCAGCGCCCGGGGACAGCAAACGGCATATGGCTACACCTTC
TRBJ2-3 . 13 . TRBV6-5 CASSRPSADTQYF TGTGCCAGCAGTCGGCCAAGTGCAGATACGCAGTATTTT
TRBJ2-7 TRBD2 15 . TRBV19 CASSIGPSGVYEQYF TGTGCCAGTAGTATAGGTCCTAGCGGAGTTTACGAGCAGTACTTC
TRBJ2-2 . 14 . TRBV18 CASSYVRNTGELFF TGTGCCAGCTCATATGTCAGAAACACCGGGGAGCTGTTTTTT
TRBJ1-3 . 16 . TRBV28 CASSTGLPSSGNTIYF TGTGCCAGCAGCACAGGTCTTCCAAGCTCTGGAAACACCATATATTTT
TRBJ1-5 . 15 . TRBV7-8 CASTQTRGGNQPQHF TGTGCCAGCACCCAGACCCGAGGGGGCAATCAGCCCCAGCATTTT
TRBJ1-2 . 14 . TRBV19 CASSMGGTGYGYTF TGTGCCAGTAGTATGGGGGGGACTGGCTATGGCTACACCTTC
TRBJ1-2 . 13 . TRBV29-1 CSVEDLTGGGYTF TGCAGCGTTGAAGATCTTACGGGTGGTGGCTACACCTTC
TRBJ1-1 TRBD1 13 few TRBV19 CASKTGGAREAFF TGTGCCAGTAAGACAGGGGGCGCTCGTGAAGCTTTCTTT
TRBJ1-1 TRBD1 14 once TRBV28 CASRRWTGNTEAFF TGTGCCAGCAGGCGATGGACAGGTAACACTGAAGCTTTCTTT
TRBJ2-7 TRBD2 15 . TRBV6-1 CASSPSGALNYEQYF TGTGCCAGCAGCCCTAGCGGGGCACTCAACTACGAGCAGTACTTC
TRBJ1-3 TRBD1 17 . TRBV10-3 CAISEYEAGQVGNTIYF TGTGCCATCAGTGAGTACGAGGCAGGACAGGTTGGAAACACCATATATTTT
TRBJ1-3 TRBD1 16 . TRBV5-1 CASSLDPTGAGNTIYF TGCGCCAGCAGCTTGGACCCAACAGGGGCTGGAAACACCATATATTTT
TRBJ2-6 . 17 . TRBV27 CASSLRLRASGANVLTF TGTGCCAGCAGTTTACGGTTGCGGGCCTCTGGGGCCAACGTCCTGACTTTC
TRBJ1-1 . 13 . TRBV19 CASSIVEGMEAFF TGTGCCAGTAGTATAGTAGAAGGGATGGAGGCTTTCTTT
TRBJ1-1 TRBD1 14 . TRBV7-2 CASSSGGILSEAFF TGTGCCAGCAGCTCAGGGGGCATATTATCTGAAGCTTTCTTT
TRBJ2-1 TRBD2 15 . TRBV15 CATSHTSGGNNEQFF TGTGCCACCAGTCATACTAGCGGGGGTAACAATGAGCAGTTCTTC
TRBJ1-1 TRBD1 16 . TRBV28 CASSQGGGGGRTEAFF TGTGCCAGCAGCCAGGGGGGAGGCGGAGGACGCACTGAAGCTTTCTTT
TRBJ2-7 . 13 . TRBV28 CASRGGSAYEQYF TGTGCCAGCAGGGGCGGGTCTGCCTACGAGCAGTACTTC
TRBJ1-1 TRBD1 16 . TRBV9 CASSVGTGTSNTEAFF TGTGCCAGCAGCGTCGGGACAGGGACATCGAACACTGAAGCTTTCTTT
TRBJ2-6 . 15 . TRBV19 CASTRGSSGANVLTF TGTGCCAGTACTAGGGGCAGCTCTGGGGCCAACGTCCTGACTTTC